The 9 T cell receptor beta chains presented below share a single source sample, sequenced in a study of blood T cell repertoires in COVID-19. Produced via immunoSEQ multiplex PCR; TCRdb's table is partial and in-frame only. In the table there are approximately 190,000 clones, 82% of which are singletons. Sequenced: PBMCs or T cells enriched from blood (not recorded which). The source is a woman aged 55-69 years with acute COVID-19.

The V and J genes are TRBV15 and TRBJ1-5; D is unclear. V was cut by 2 bases and J by 9 bases, with 11 bases left in between. The germline V gene encodes CDR1 LNHNV and CDR2 YYDKDF (reference sequence). The CDR3 contains 13 residues. DNA for the CDR3: TGTGCCACCAGCAGATCTCACCGCAGGCCCCAGCATTTT. This sequence encodes CATSRSHRRPQHF.

Only one count was recorded for this clone. The chain uses TRBV10-3 and TRBJ2-7, with D possibly matching TRBD2 (6 bases). Trimming cost V 8 bases and J 3 bases, with 11 bases left between them. The V gene's germline CDR1 is ENHRY and CDR2 SYGVKD. The CDR3 spans 12 residues. The CDR3 sequence: CAIGRDNYEQYV. CDR3 bases: TGTGCCATCGGGCGGGATAACTACGAGCAGTACGTC.

The genes are TRBV19 and TRBJ1-2; the match to TRBD1 covers 7 bases. V gave up 7 bases and J gave up 7 bases; unmatched junction bases: 12. The germline CDR1 and CDR2 sequences are LNHDA and SQIVND (reference sequence). CDR3 length equals 14 residues. The CDR3 DNA reads as TGTGCCAGTACCCTTCCGGGACAGCCCTCTGGCTACACCTTC. Amino acid sequence: CASTLPGQPSGYTF.

This clone came up a few times. The chain joins TRBV6-2 or TRBV6-3 to TRBJ2-7, with 10 bases fitting TRBD2. There are 15 residues in the CDR3. Germline trimming cut 6 bases from V and 1 base from J; bases unmatched to any gene: 6. Germline V gives CDR1 MNHEY, CDR2 SVGEGT. The CDR3 sequence: CASSLIAGGSYEQYF. The DNA for the CDR3 is TGTGCCAGCAGCTTGATAGCGGGAGGTTCCTACGAGCAGTACTTC.

This chain joins TRBV6-6 and TRBJ2-7; D possibly corresponds to TRBD2 (6 bases). The germline CDR1 and CDR2 sequences are MNHNY and SVGAGI (reference sequence). The CDR3 sequence is 15 residues long. Deletions cut 7 bases from V and 1 base from J, with 17 bases between. CDR3 nucleotide sequence: TGTGCCAGCAAAAATGGGGACTTAAGATCCTACGAGCAGTACGTC. Translating gives CASKNGDLRSYEQYV.

J is TRBJ2-5 and V is TRBV3-1 (or the pseudogene TRBV3-2), with D possibly being TRBD1 (6 bases). Between the trimmed V and J ends, which lost 4 bases and 4 bases, there was a span of 19 bases. The CDR3 is 16 amino acids. The germline CDR1 and CDR2 sequences are LGHDT and YNNKEL (reference sequence). The CDR3 DNA is TGTGCCAGCAGCCGAAATACAGGGTTCTCGAGAGAGACCCAGTACTTC. Protein: CASSRNTGFSRETQYF.

This chain joins TRBV9 and TRBJ1-3; 8 bases are a match to TRBD1. Germline V CDR1 and CDR2: SGDLS, YYNGEE. V shed 4 bases and J 4 bases; nucleotides not matched to a gene: 7. The CDR3 loop spans 15 amino acids. CDR3 residues: CASSPLTGVGNTIYF. The CDR3, as DNA: TGTGCCAGCAGCCCGCTGACAGGGGTGGGAAACACCATATATTTT.

V and J are TRBV30 and TRBJ2-3; D perhaps matches TRBD2 (6 bases). Germline V gene lookup returns CDR1 GTSNPN and CDR2 SVGIG (reference sequence). This CDR3 has 13 residues. With 4 bases removed from V and 3 bases from J, the gap between germline ends came to 11 bases. CDR3 loop: CAWTAGRTDTQYF. DNA of the CDR3: TGTGCCTGGACCGCGGGGCGGACAGATACGCAGTATTTT.

V usage is TRBV21-1 and J usage is TRBJ1-2; the table's TRBD1 call for D was not verified on the DNA. TRBV21-1 is a recognized pseudogene. The CDR3 is made up of 13 amino acids. CDR3: CASSGGDRVGYTF. CDR3 nucleotide sequence: TGTGCCAGCAGCGGAGGGGACAGGGTTGGCTACACCTTC.